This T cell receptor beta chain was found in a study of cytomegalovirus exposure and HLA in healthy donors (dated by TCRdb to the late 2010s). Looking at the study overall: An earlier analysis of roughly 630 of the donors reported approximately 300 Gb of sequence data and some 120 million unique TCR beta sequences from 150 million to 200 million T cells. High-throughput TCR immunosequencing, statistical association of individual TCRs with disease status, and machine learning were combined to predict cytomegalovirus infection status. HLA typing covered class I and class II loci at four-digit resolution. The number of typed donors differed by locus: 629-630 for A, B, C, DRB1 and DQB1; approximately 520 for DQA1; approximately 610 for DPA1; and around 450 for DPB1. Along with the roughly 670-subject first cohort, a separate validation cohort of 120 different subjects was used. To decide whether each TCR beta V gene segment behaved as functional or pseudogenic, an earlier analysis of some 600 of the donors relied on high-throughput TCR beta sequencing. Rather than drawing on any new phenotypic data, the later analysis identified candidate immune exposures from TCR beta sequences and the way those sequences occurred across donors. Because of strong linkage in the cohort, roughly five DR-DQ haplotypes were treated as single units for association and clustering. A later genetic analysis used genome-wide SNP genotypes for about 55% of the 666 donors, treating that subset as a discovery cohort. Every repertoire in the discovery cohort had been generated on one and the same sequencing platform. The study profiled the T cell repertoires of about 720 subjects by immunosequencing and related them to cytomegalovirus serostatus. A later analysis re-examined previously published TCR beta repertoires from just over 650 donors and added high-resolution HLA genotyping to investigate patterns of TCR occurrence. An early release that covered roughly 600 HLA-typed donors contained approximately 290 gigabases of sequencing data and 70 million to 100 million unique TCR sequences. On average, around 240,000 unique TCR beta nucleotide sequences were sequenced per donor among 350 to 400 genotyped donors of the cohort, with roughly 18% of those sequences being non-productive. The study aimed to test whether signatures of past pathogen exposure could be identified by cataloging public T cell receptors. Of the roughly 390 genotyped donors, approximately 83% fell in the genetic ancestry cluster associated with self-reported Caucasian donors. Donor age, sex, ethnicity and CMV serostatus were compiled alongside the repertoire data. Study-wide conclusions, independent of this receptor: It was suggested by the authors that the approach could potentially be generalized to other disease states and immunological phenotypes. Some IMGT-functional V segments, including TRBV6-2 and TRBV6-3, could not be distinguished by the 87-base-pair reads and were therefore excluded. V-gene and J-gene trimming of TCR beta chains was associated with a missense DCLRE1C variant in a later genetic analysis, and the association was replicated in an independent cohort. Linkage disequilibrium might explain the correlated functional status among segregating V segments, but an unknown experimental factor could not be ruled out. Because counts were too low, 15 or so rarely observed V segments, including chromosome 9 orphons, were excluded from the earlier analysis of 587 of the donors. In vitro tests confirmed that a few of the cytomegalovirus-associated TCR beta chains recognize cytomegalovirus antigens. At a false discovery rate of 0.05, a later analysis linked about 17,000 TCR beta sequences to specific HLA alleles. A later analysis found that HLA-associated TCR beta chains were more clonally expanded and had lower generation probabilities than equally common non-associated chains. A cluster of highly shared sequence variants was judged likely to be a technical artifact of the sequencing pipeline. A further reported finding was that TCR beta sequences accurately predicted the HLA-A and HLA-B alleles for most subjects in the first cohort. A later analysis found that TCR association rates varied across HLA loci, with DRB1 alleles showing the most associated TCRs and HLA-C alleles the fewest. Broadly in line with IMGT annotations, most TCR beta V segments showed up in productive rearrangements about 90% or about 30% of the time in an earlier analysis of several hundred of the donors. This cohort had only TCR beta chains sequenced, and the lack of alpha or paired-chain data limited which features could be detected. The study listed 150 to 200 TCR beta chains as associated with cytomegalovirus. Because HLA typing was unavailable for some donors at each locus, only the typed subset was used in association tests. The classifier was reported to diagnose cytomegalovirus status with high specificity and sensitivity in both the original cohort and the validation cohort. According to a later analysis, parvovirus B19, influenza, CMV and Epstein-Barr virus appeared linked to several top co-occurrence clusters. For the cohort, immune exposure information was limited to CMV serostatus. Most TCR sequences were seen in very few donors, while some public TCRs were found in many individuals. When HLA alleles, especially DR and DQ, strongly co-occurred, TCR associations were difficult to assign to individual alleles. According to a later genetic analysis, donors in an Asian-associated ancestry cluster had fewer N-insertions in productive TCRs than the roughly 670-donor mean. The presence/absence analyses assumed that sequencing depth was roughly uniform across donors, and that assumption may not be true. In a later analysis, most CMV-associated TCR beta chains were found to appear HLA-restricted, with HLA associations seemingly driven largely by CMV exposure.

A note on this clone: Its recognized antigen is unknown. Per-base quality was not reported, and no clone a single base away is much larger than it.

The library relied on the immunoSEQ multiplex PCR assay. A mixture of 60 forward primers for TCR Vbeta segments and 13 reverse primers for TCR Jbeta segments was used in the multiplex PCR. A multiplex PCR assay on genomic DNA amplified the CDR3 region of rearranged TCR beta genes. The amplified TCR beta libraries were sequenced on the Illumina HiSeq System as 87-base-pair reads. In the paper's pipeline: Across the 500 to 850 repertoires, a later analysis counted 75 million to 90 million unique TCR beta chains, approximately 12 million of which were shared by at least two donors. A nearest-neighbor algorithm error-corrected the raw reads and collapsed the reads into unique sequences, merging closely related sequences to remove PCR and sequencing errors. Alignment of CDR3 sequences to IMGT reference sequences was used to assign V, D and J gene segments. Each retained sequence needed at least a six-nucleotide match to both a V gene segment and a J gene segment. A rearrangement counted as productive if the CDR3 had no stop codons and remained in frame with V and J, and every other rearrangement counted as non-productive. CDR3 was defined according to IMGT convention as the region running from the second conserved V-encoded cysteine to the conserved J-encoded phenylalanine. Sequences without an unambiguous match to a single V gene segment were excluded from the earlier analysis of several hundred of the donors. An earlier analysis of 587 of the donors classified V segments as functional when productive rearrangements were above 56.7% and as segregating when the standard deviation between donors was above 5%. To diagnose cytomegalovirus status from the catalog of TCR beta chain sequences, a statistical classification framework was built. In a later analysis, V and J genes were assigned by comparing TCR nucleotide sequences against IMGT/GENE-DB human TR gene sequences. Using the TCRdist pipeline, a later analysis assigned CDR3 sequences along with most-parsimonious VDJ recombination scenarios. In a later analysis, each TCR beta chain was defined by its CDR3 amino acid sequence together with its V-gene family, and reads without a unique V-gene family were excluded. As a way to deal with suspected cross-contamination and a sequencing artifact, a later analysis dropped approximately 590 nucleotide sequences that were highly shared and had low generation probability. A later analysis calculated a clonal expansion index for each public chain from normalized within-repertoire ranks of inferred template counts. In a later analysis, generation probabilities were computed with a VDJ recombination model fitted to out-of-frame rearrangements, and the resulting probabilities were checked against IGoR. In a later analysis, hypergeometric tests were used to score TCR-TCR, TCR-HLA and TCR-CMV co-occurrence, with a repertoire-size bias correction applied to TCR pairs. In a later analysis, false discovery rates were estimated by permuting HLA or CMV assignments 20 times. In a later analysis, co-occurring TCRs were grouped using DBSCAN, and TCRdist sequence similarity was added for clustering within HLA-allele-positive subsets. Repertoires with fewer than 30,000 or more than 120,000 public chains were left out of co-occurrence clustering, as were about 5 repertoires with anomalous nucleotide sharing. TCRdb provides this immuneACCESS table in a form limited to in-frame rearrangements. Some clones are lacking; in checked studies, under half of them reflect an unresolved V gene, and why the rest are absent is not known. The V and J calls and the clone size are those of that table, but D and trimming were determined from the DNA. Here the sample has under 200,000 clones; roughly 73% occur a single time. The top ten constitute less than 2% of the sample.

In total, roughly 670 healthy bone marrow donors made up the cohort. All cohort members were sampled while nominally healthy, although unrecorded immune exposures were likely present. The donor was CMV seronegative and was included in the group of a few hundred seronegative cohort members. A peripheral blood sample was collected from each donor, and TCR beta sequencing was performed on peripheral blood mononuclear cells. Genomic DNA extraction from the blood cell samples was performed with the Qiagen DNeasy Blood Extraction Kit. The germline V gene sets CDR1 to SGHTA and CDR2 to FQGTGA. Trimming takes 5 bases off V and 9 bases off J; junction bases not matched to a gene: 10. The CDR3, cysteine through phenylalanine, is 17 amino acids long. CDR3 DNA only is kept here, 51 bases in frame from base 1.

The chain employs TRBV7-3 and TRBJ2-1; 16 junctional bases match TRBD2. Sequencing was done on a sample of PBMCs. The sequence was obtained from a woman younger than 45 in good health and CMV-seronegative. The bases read TGTGCCAGCAGCCTCCAGGGACTAGCGGGAGGGCAGGGTGAGCAGTTCTTC. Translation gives CASSLQGLAGGQGEQFF.